A single T cell receptor (beta chain) is shown here with its context. This sample was taken from a study of memory CD4+ T cells and cytomegalovirus serostatus. Using immunoSEQ multiplex PCR, the repertoire was profiled, and TCRdb retains in-frame clones only, with some absent. The table has 35,000 to 55,000 clones, more than 65% seen once. Per the germline V gene, CDR1 is SGHTA and CDR2 is FQGNSA. V was pared by 5 bases and J by 1 base, with 3 bases of the junction left unmatched. The CDR3 contains 14 residues. The sort gate was single viable CD3+CD4+CD8-CD45RO+ cells for memory CD4+ T cells. V gene TRBV7-2 combines with J gene TRBJ2-3, with 7 bases identical to TRBD1. This receptor was obtained from an adult in good health and CMV-seronegative. The sequencing sample was made of memory CD4+ T cells from blood. CDR3 sequence: CASSNDRGTDTQYF. The CDR3 DNA reads as TGTGCCAGCAGCAACGACAGGGGCACAGATACGCAGTATTTT. Variable domain in full (rest from reference TRBV7-2 and TRBJ2-3): GAGVSQSPSNKVTEKGKDVELRCDPISGHTALYWYRQSLGQGLEFLIYFQGNSAPDKSGLPSDRFSAERTGGSVSTLTIQRTQQEDSAVYLCASSNDRGTDTQYFGPGTRLTVL.